A selection of T cell receptor beta chains follows, all from one sample in a study of shared clonotypes between healthy human individuals. Sequenced by immunoSEQ multiplex PCR; TCRdb stores in-frame clones only, minus some. The profile shows more than 450,000 clones, more than 65% of them singletons. Sequencing input: PBMCs. The receptor source for this set is a woman in her thirties or forties in good health. Some clones in this sample may be carry-over from other donors' samples. CDR3s include the opening cysteine and the closing phenylalanine or tryptophan. A D gene is named only where the DNA matches it firmly. Clone size appears in some rows only: once, few, many, or a class for an expanded clone.

V gene	clone size	D gene	J gene	CDR3 protein	CDR3 DNA
TRBV6-1	NA	TRBD1	TRBJ1-5	CASRGSGTGNQPQHF	TGTGCCAGCAGGGGGTCCGGGACAGGCAATCAGCCCCAGCATTTT
TRBV5-5	NA	TRBD1	TRBJ2-3	CASSLGQGTSTDTQYF	TGTGCCAGCAGTCTCGGACAGGGGACGAGCACAGATACGCAGTATTTT
TRBV18	NA	TRBD1	TRBJ2-7	CASSPGQGFSEQYF	TGTGCCAGCTCACCTGGACAGGGTTTCTCCGAGCAGTACTTC
TRBV19	NA	NA	TRBJ2-7	CASSMTRAGEQYF	TGTGCCAGTAGTATGACCCGGGCAGGCGAGCAGTACTTC
TRBV4-1	NA	NA	TRBJ2-7	CASSQDLFGAGRTYEQYF	TGCGCCAGCAGCCAAGATCTTTTCGGGGCGGGACGAACCTACGAGCAGTACTTC
TRBV27	few	TRBD2	TRBJ2-5	CATARLAGGEETQYF	TGTGCCACCGCTAGACTAGCGGGAGGTGAAGAGACCCAGTACTTC
TRBV2	NA	TRBD1	TRBJ1-5	CASRRQGRLQPQHF	TGTGCCAGCAGGAGACAGGGGAGGCTTCAGCCCCAGCATTTT
TRBV7-9	NA	TRBD1	TRBJ1-2	CASSSGGHGYTF	TGTGCCAGCAGCTCAGGGGGTCATGGCTACACCTTC
TRBV4-2	NA	TRBD2	TRBJ2-1	CASTPRLAGYNEQFF	TGTGCCAGCACCCCCCGACTAGCGGGATACAATGAGCAGTTCTTC
TRBV6-5	NA	NA	TRBJ2-3	CASSYLLTDTQYF	TGTGCCAGCAGTTACCTACTCACAGATACGCAGTATTTT
TRBV30	few	NA	TRBJ1-1	CAWRGFTEAFF	TGTGCCTGGAGAGGGTTCACTGAAGCTTTCTTT
TRBV5-6	NA	NA	TRBJ2-2	CASSLEHGTLYTGELFF	TGTGCCAGCAGCTTGGAGCACGGGACACTGTACACCGGGGAGCTGTTTTTT
TRBV5-4	NA	TRBD1	TRBJ2-7	CASSLDGQGVYEQYF	TGTGCCAGCAGCTTGGATGGACAGGGGGTTTACGAGCAGTACTTC
TRBV7-2	NA	NA	TRBJ2-3	CASSLGIADTQYF	TGTGCCAGCAGCCTCGGGATAGCAGATACGCAGTATTTT
TRBV28	NA	TRBD2	TRBJ2-3	CASSFAGVSTDTQYF	TGTGCCAGCAGTTTCGCGGGAGTTAGCACAGATACGCAGTATTTT
TRBV30	few	TRBD1	TRBJ1-4	CAWSQGQGSFEKLFF	TGTGCCTGGAGTCAGGGACAGGGATCTTTTGAAAAACTGTTTTTT
TRBV7-3	NA	NA	TRBJ1-1	CASSFTANTEAFF	TGTGCCAGCAGCTTCACAGCGAACACTGAAGCTTTCTTT
TRBV6-1	NA	NA	TRBJ1-2	CASSTDTVYGYTF	TGTGCCAGCAGTACTGACACTGTCTATGGCTACACCTTC
TRBV7-9	NA	TRBD1	TRBJ2-3	CASSFGQVTDTQYF	TGTGCCAGCAGCTTTGGACAGGTTACGGATACGCAGTATTTT
TRBV29-1	NA	TRBD2	TRBJ2-2	CSVGVSGSRTGELFF	TGCAGCGTTGGCGTAAGCGGGAGTCGAACCGGGGAGCTGTTTTTT
TRBV4-1	medium-sized	NA	TRBJ2-7	CASSQLVGYEQYF	TGCGCCAGCAGCCAACTAGTGGGGTACGAGCAGTACTTC
TRBV2	NA	TRBD2	TRBJ2-1	CASSSAWTSGGYNEQFF	TGTGCCAGCAGTTCCGCTTGGACTAGCGGGGGATACAATGAGCAGTTCTTC
TRBV6-5	NA	NA	TRBJ1-1	CAISDLGRNTEAFF	TGTGCCATCAGTGATCTGGGGAGGAACACTGAAGCTTTCTTT
TRBV5-1	once	NA	TRBJ2-1	CASSYRDGQLGGNEQFF	TGCGCCAGCAGCTACCGGGACGGACAACTAGGGGGCAATGAGCAGTTCTTC
TRBV7-8	NA	NA	TRBJ2-3	CASSLEAPGPTDTQYF	TGTGCCAGCAGCTTAGAGGCGCCGGGCCCCACAGATACGCAGTATTTT